This TCR beta chain emerged from a study of T cell repertoires in cytomegalovirus infection. Trimming removed 8 bases at V and 1 base at J, with 8 bases between. The CDR3 is 12 residues long. Per germline, CDR1 SNHLY and CDR2 FYNNEI. Each CDR3 protein is one row after TCRdb ran MiXCR on the reads. The sample has 900,000 to 950,000 distinct CDR3 sequences, around 32% seen once. This clonotype was seen only a few times. Its cognate antigen is unknown. The source was cultured CD8+ T cells from PBMCs, collected from culture after CMV antigen stimulation. The J gene is TRBJ1-1, the V gene TRBV2; the D is unclear. This clonotype originated in a human donor in good health (CMV status not recorded). Some clones in this sample may be carry-over from other donors' samples. DNA of the CDR3: TGTGCCAGCGGATGGCCGAACACTGAAGCTTTCTTT. Its translation: CASGWPNTEAFF.